A single sample gave rise to the 5 T cell receptor beta chains below, sequenced in a study of Graves' ophthalmopathy and Graves' hyperthyroidism. Amplification from RNA transcripts yielded the TCR beta CDR3 regions. HTBI-primed first-round RT-PCR preceded second-round multiplex PCR. TCRdb used MiXCR to reprocess the multiplex PCR reads, holding one entry per CDR3 protein. The sample lists 200,000 to 300,000 distinct CDR3 sequences; about 46% were seen once. Sample: peripheral blood. These receptors all stem from an adult man with Graves' ophthalmopathy.

The chain uses TRBV2 and TRBJ1-5; 9 bases agree with TRBD1. CDR1 SNHLY and CDR2 FYNNEI come from the germline V gene. The CDR3 is 15 amino acids. V was pared by 7 bases and J by 0 bases, with 4 bases of the junction left unmatched. The CDR3 DNA is TGTGCCAGCACGGGACAGGGAGATAGCAATCAGCCCCAGCATTTT. Translation: CASTGQGDSNQPQHF.

The rearrangement uses TRBV7-8 and TRBJ1-4; D remains ambiguous. CDR3 length: 14 residues. V was pared by 5 bases and J by 4 bases, with 11 bases between. The germline gives CDR1 SGHVS, CDR2 FQNEAQ. The CDR3 here is CASSRSGNNEKLFF. CDR3 sequence (DNA): TGTGCCAGCAGCCGTTCGGGGAATAATGAAAAACTGTTTTTT.

The rearrangement joins TRBV2 to TRBJ2-7, with unresolved D. Germline loops: CDR1 SNHLY, CDR2 FYNNEI. The germline V and J ends were trimmed by 5 bases and 3 bases, with 11 bases remaining between them. CDR3 length equals 13 residues. The CDR3 reads CASSLPLGYEQYF. The CDR3 nucleotides are TGTGCCAGCAGTTTACCCCTAGGCTACGAGCAGTACTTC. Looking up the rest from reference TRBV2 and TRBJ2-7 gives the full variable domain: EPEVTQTPSHQVTQMGQEVILRCVPISNHLYFYWYRQILGQKVEFLVSFYNNEISEKSEIFDDQFSVERPDGSNFTLKIRSTKLEDSAMYFCASSLPLGYEQYFGPGTRLTVT.

The chain uses TRBV30 and TRBJ1-2; D is perhaps TRBD1 (6 bases). The CDR3 loop spans 12 amino acids. Trimming removed 3 bases at V and 8 bases at J, with 13 bases between. Germline V gene data show CDR1 as GTSNPN and CDR2 as SVGIG (reference sequence). CDR3 loop: CAWSATGFGYTF. For the CDR3, the DNA is TGTGCCTGGAGCGCTACAGGGTTCGGCTACACCTTC.

To note about this clonotype: One end of the junction does not line up with germline, which may come from a read error. V and J are TRBV5-1 and TRBJ2-2, with 9 bases fitting TRBD1. Germline V CDR1 and CDR2: SGHRS, YFSETQ. CDR3 length equals 16 residues. For the CDR3, the DNA is TGTGCCAGCAGCGGATTGACAGGGGGGTGGACCGGGGAGCTGTTTTTT. It codes for CASSGLTGGWTGELFF.